This record covers a single T cell receptor (beta chain). The source of the sample is a study of blood T cell repertoires in COVID-19. Study background: Collection of acute and convalescent COVID-19 samples took place in the United States, Italy and Spain.

Germline CDR1 is MNHEY and CDR2 is SMNVEV (reference sequence). The CDR3 length is 15 residues. The trim removed 6 bases at V and 2 bases at J, leaving 8 bases unmatched. Sequenced by immunoSEQ multiplex PCR; TCRdb stores in-frame clones only, minus some. The sample consists of about 200,000 clones, over 60% of them appearing once. The sequenced material came from peripheral blood. The chain links TRBV27 to TRBJ2-5; 8 bases align to TRBD1. The sequence derives from a woman in her seventies with acute or convalescent COVID-19. CDR3 in DNA: TGTGCCAGCAGCGCCGGGACAGGCGGGCAAGAGACCCAGTACTTC. This translates into CASSAGTGGQETQYF.